This TCR beta chain was sequenced for a study of blood T cells in healthy people across ages. Findings and caveats of the study: Unsorted PBMC material precluded a definitive naive versus antigen-experienced comparison.

The use of a sample-barcoded 5' primer and a J-beta primer mix characterized a second PCR of roughly 7 to 11 cycles. TCRdb called the 5' RACE reads again in MiXCR, with one record for every CDR3 protein. Of 2 million or so distinct CDR3 sequences listed, around half were seen once; the top ten hold over 2%. On this clonotype: Its antigen is currently unknown. A read error may produce the germline difference seen at one junction end.

The CDR3 extends over 12 amino acids. Sequenced material: blood. The sequence was collected from a woman aged 40 to 55 in good health. The chain employs TRBV12-3 or TRBV12-4 and TRBJ2-7; D remains ambiguous. The CDR3: CTSSYDFHEQYF. CDR3 nucleotides: TGTACCAGCAGCTACGACTTCCACGAGCAGTACTTC.